This T cell receptor beta chain came from a study of shared clonotypes between healthy human individuals. This CDR3 is 11 amino acids long. The germline V gene encodes CDR1 SGHVS and CDR2 FQNEAQ. The V and J ends lost 2 bases and 8 bases respectively, with 3 bases between them. The data were produced by immunoSEQ multiplex PCR, yet TCRdb's version contains in-frame clones alone and is incomplete. The sample lists about 730,000 clones; just under 75% were seen once. The chain has TRBV7-8 and TRBJ2-2; no reliable D call. This clonotype was obtained from a woman aged 25 to 39 in good health. Source material: memory CD4+ T cells sorted from blood. As for subset: CD45RA-negative fraction. The CDR3 nucleotides are TGTGCCAGCAGCTTAATTGGGGAGCTGTTTTTT. It is translated as CASSLIGELFF. Supplemented by reference TRBV7-8 and TRBJ2-2, the full variable domain reads GAGVSQSPRYKVAKRGQDVALRCDPISGHVSLFWYQQALGQGPEFLTYFQNEAQLDKSGLPSDRFFAERPEGSVSTLKIQRTQQEDSAVYLCASSLIGELFFGEGSRLTVL.